The clone carrying this TCR beta chain was found a few times. The sample belongs to a study of shared clonotypes between healthy human individuals. Study background: The cohort had two women and a few men, ages 18 to 49.

Every donor was a Caucasian adult from Nashville, Tennessee. Deep-level settings were used for running the assay. Measured with immunoSEQ multiplex PCR; TCRdb has only the in-frame clones, and not every one. Here the sample spans roughly 480,000 clones, roughly 85% being singletons. Looked up from germline, CDR1 is SGHTS and CDR2 is YDEGEE. The CDR3 runs to 16 residues. Germline trimming cut 3 bases from V and 6 bases from J; bases unmatched to any gene: 10. The sample was PBMCs. The chain links TRBV5-8 to TRBJ1-2, with 11 nucleotides matching TRBD1. This receptor was taken from a woman in her thirties or forties in good health. Some clones in this sample may be carry-over from other donors' samples. CDR3 bases: TGTGCCAGCAGCTCGTCCGGGACAGGGGGTATCAATGGCTACACCTTC. This gives the protein CASSSSGTGGINGYTF.